This TCR beta chain appears in the sequencing data of a study of blood T cell repertoires in COVID-19. Study summary: There were acute and convalescent COVID-19 samples, and they came from the United States, Italy and Spain.

Sequencing was performed with immunoSEQ multiplex PCR; in TCRdb, only in-frame clones are kept and a portion is missing. The sample yields more than 300,000 clones, around nine tenths seen once. Cohorts were determined from participant-reported clinical history. Worth noting for this clone: This sample includes further DNA sequences coding for the same CDR3.

The TCR was taken from a woman aged 30 to 39 who had recovered from COVID-19. The source material was PBMCs or T cells enriched from blood (not recorded which).

This chain's CDR3 is CASSPSDRNYGYTF. The CDR3 nucleotides are TGTGCCAGCAGCCCTTCGGACAGGAACTATGGCTACACCTTC. The rearrangement joins TRBV3-1 (or the pseudogene TRBV3-2) to TRBJ1-2; 7 nucleotides line up with TRBD1. The CDR3 length is 14 residues. Per the germline V gene, CDR1 is LGHDT and CDR2 is YNNKEL (reference sequence). V shed 4 bases and J 2 bases; nucleotides not matched to a gene: 4.